This TCR beta chain came from a study of identical twins (dated by TCRdb to 2016 to 2018). Some background on the complete study: TCR alpha and beta repertoires from monozygotic twins, unrelated adults of various ages and cord blood were deep-sequenced to test whether fetal clonotypes persist. To rule out contamination, the twin experiments were replicated at different times with different library preparation protocols. The paper's findings and limits, for the study overall: Fewer insertions were carried by abundant cord blood beta clonotypes; a weaker similar trend was observed in young adult naive repertoires, while no such trend was observed in memory repertoires. Out-of-frame TCR alpha sequences shared between twins showed an excess of low generation-probability sequences compared with coincidental sharing between unrelated individuals. Because the same donors could not be followed over many years, the conclusions depended on cross-sectional statistical analysis. Zero-insertion analyses could be partly confounded by invariant T cells such as MAIT and iNKT, although diverse VJ usage argued against such confounding for most clonotypes. Out-of-frame TCR alpha sharing in monozygotic twins was systematically underestimated by recombination models, whereas sharing between unrelated individuals was in agreement with the recombination models. A weaker excess of twin sharing was found in beta out-of-frame sequences because the signal-to-noise ratio was lowered by fewer shared sequences.

Every donor in the study was a healthy Caucasian. The twin cohort consisted of three pairs of female monozygotic twins, all aged roughly 18 to 29 years. Peripheral blood mononuclear cells were used as the source from which RNA for TCR libraries was isolated. The library was produced with 5' RACE. These reads were obtained on an Illumina HiSeq 2000. A universal primer binding site was added through template switching, and the final cDNA carried a unique molecular identifier so that TCR cDNA molecules could be counted accurately. Specific primers in the conserved constant-segment region were used to synthesize first-strand cDNA for TCR alpha and beta chains. Each cDNA library was double barcoded, with a SMART-Mk sample barcode plus Illumina barcodes, to control for contamination. TruSeq adapter sequences and Illumina sample barcodes were added in two successive PCR steps. The TCR alpha and beta cDNA libraries were sequenced on the Illumina HiSeq platform using custom primers. The authors processed their data as follows. MiGEC processed the raw reads to extract unique molecular identifiers, while MiXCR was used to determine the CDR3 positions. Recombination models were inferred per individual with the repgenHMM and IGoR tools using an EM algorithm. Shared clonotype analysis was performed with the tcR package in R, normalizing sharing by the product of cloneset sizes. To study raw recombination without the effects of thymic and clonal selection, out-of-frame nonproductive sequences were analyzed. The public reads were reprocessed in TCRdb via fastp at Q25 and MiXCR, keeping in-frame beta chains. Each entry is one CDR3 protein sequence, shown with its most common DNA and genes. For this entry, the V and J calls and clone size follow TCRdb and not the study's own pipeline. The sample yields fewer than 650,000 distinct CDR3 sequences; 9.5% to 10% were counted once. The ten most abundant clones make up roughly 3% of the sample.

Ten or more counts support this clonotype. This clone's antigen is unknown. Base quality data are lacking; no much larger clone is found one base away. The same sample was also studied in work on yellow fever vaccine responses in identical twins. Per that second paper: According to the authors, the vaccine-induced T cell response in identical twins seemed to be partly convergent and partly specific to each individual. In identical twins, the study followed T cell clones that responded to the vaccine with precision.

Sequenced input: PBMCs. The clonotype comes from a young woman in good health.

CDR3 reads: CASSWDTYNEQFF. Read as DNA, the sequence is TGTGCCAGCAGTTGGGACACCTACAATGAGCAGTTCTTC. Recombination linked TRBV6-2 or TRBV6-3 to TRBJ2-1; the best D guess is TRBD1, with 6 bases matching. The germline V gene gives CDR1 as MNHEY and CDR2 as SVGEGT. The CDR3 runs 13 residues from the cysteine to the phenylalanine. Only the CDR3 part of the read is kept: 39 bases, read in frame from the first base. V is clipped by 4 bases and J by 2 bases, and the sequence between their germline boundaries is 6 bases long.